This T cell receptor (beta chain) derives from a study of blood T cell repertoires in COVID-19. Background on the study: PBMCs, B-cell-depleted T cells, or T cells were the source of the cDNA or gDNA that made up the material.

Participants were aged roughly 18 to 95 years, lived in under 30 US areas, and enrolled virtually. No more than 2 weeks before study entry, exposed participants had met a case of COVID-19. Original analysis: Using reference gene primer amplification, nucleated cell counts were estimated. Produced via immunoSEQ multiplex PCR; TCRdb's table is partial and in-frame only. V and J calls and clone size are given by that table; D and trimming were obtained from the DNA. The sample shows 350,000 or so clones, 88% of them seen only once. Germline V gives CDR1 SGHNT, CDR2 YYREEE (reference sequence). V shed 4 bases, J shed 4 bases, and the junction held 4 bases outside the gene matches. This CDR3 comprises 16 residues.

The V call is TRBV5-4, the J call TRBJ2-5, with TRBD2 matching 16 bases. Input material: PBMCs or T cells enriched from blood (not recorded which). The clonotype comes from a woman in her twenties or thirties who had been exposed to COVID-19. This chain's CDR3 is CASSAGLAGGVETQYF. DNA for the CDR3: TGTGCCAGCAGCGCGGGACTAGCGGGAGGGGTAGAGACCCAGTACTTC.